This record covers a single TCR beta chain. What it binds is unknown. CDR1 and CDR2 (germline): WNHNN, SYGVQD (reference sequence). The CDR3 is made up of 14 amino acids. Trimming left V 6 bases short and J 2 bases short, with 12 bases between. This sample was taken from a study of T cell repertoires in cytomegalovirus infection. Across the study: TCR beta signatures that were public indicated CMV infection and matching HLA type. Study-wide points: HLA-C-restricted, CMV-specific TCR beta clonotypes were dominant ex vivo.

TCRdb re-called the reads with MiXCR, one entry per CDR3 protein. The repertoire holds approximately 550,000 distinct CDR3 sequences, with approximately 15% as singletons. This chain joins TRBV10-1 and TRBJ2-3, with D possibly TRBD2 on 6 matching bases. This TCR derives from a human donor in good health (CMV status not recorded). Some clones in this sample may be carry-over from other donors' samples. Sequenced sample: CD8+ T cells from PBMCs. CDR3 sequence (DNA): TGCGCCAGCAGCGTGGGACTCGACACAGATACGCAGTATTTT. Residues: CASSVGLDTDTQYF.